This T cell receptor (beta chain) came from a study of OX40 agonist ivuxolimab in advanced cancers. Overall study context: Ivuxolimab, an agonist antibody against OX40 (CD134), was given to patients. Three patients, one with hepatocellular carcinoma and two with cutaneous melanoma, achieved partial responses.

The CDR3 covers 15 residues. The germline V gene has CDR1 SGHTA and CDR2 FQGNSA. J was trimmed by 5 bases and V by 5 bases; bases with no gene match: 7. This clone was seen only a few times. The protocol was immunoSEQ multiplex PCR, while the TCRdb copy is restricted to in-frame clones and leaves out a portion. The data contain over 65,000 clones, around 87% of them singletons. This chain joins TRBV7-2 and TRBJ1-5; 9 bases fit TRBD1. Sequences were derived from CD4+ or CD8+ T cells sorted from blood, sampled in a trial of the OX40 agonist ivuxolimab. The clonotype was recovered from an adult with an advanced solid tumor such as melanoma, head and neck, liver or kidney cancer. CDR3 residues: CASSRGDRDDQPQHF. The CDR3 coding sequence is TGTGCCAGCAGCCGAGGGGACAGGGATGATCAGCCCCAGCATTTT.